One sample yielded the 8 T cell receptor beta chains listed below, sequenced in a study of Ad26.COV2.S vaccination and SARS-CoV-2 variants. Treatment noted: 19 received Ad26.COV2.S at low or high dose, single or two shots; several received placebo; per-sample allocation not given. After the first vaccine or placebo injection, samples were drawn on day 63. TCRdb's table, derived via immunoSEQ multiplex PCR, lists solely in-frame clones and lacks some. Here the sample spans around 300,000 clones, 90% being singletons. The material was peripheral blood, obtained in a trial of Ad26.COV2.S vaccine versus placebo. These receptors all stem from a person aged 18 to 65 who received the Ad26.COV2.S COVID-19 vaccine or a placebo.

The sample holds one count of this clone. The chain joins TRBV10-3 to TRBJ1-1; 12 nucleotides line up with TRBD1. The CDR3 length is 15 residues. Trimming at V came to 10 bases and at J to 7 bases, leaving 13 bases not matched to a gene. Germline CDR1 and CDR2: ENHRY and SYGVKD. In DNA, the CDR3 is TGTGCCACGAAAATGATGGGACAGGGGGCTTTTGAAGCTTTCTTT. Protein product: CATKMMGQGAFEAFF.

The gene calls are TRBV3-1 (or the pseudogene TRBV3-2) and TRBJ2-2; D may be TRBD2 (5 bases). Trimming shortened V by 5 bases and J by 1 base, and 14 bases separated the two germline ends. The germline CDR1 and CDR2 sequences are LGHDT and YNNKEL (reference sequence). The CDR3 has 16 residues. The chain's CDR3 is CASSELPSQNTGELFF. Written as DNA, the CDR3 is TGTGCCAGCAGCGAGCTACCTAGCCAGAACACCGGGGAGCTGTTTTTT.

V gene TRBV28 combines with J gene TRBJ1-2, with D hard to call. The V gene lost 6 bases and the J gene lost 0 bases, with 8 bases spanning the gap. This CDR3 contains 13 residues. Per germline, CDR1 MDHEN and CDR2 SYDVKM. The CDR3 bases are TGTGCCAGCAGGGTCCGCTCTAACTATGGCTACACCTTC. Its translation: CASRVRSNYGYTF.

V gene TRBV10-3 combines with J gene TRBJ1-2; unclear D gene. Trimming removed 4 bases at V and 7 bases at J, with 16 bases between. The CDR3 loop spans 14 amino acids. Germline loops: CDR1 ENHRY, CDR2 SYGVKD. CDR3 sequence reads: CAISGQDGLFGYTF. The CDR3 DNA reads as TGTGCCATCAGTGGCCAAGACGGCCTTTTTGGCTACACCTTC.

The V call is TRBV6-5, the J call TRBJ2-7; TRBD1 matches at 7 bases. This CDR3 region has 13 residues. J lost 4 bases, V lost 6 bases, and 6 bases had no gene match. Germline V CDR1 and CDR2: MNHEY, SVGAGI. The CDR3 reads CASSPGTAYEQYV. The DNA for the CDR3 is TGTGCCAGCAGCCCCGGGACAGCATACGAGCAGTACGTC.

The chain joins TRBV15 to TRBJ2-7, with D possibly matching TRBD2 (6 bases). Trimming stripped 1 base from V and 4 bases from J, with 17 bases between. CDR3 length: 16 amino acids. The germline CDR1 and CDR2 sequences are LNHNV and YYDKDF (reference sequence). The chain's CDR3 is CATSRGGGEGKYEQYF. The CDR3, as DNA: TGTGCCACCAGCAGAGGGGGAGGCGAGGGGAAATACGAGCAGTACTTC.

V is TRBV24-1 and J is TRBJ1-4, with D unclear. The CDR3 totals 16 residues. Germline values: CDR1 KGHDR, CDR2 SFDVKD. V was clipped by 9 bases and J by 8 bases, with 24 bases between them. The CDR3 DNA sequence: TGTGCCACCCAGAGTAACTCCGGGGAACGTGGGGAAAAACTGTTTTTT. Translated, it gives CATQSNSGERGEKLFF.

CDR3 in DNA: TGTGCCAGCAGCACTAGCGGGGGGGCGTGGGAGACCCAGTACTTC. Encoded protein: CASSTSGGAWETQYF. This chain uses TRBV11-2 with TRBJ2-5; 13 bases are a match to TRBD2. Germline trimming cut 5 bases from V and 5 bases from J; bases unmatched to any gene: 5. The CDR3 is 15 residues long. Germline assignment: CDR1 SGHAT and CDR2 FQNNGV.